The source of this T cell receptor (beta chain) is a study of identical twins. Study-level points and caveats: Carriage of fewer insertions was seen in abundant cord blood beta clonotypes, whereas memory repertoires showed none. Within monozygotic twins, out-of-frame TCR alpha sharing was underestimated by the models. Cross-sectional statistical analysis was relied on for the conclusions, without the same donors being followed.

Template switching supplied a universal primer site; unique molecular identifiers were carried on the cDNA. TCRdb ran MiXCR on the 5' RACE reads and lists one entry per CDR3 protein. The table includes about 290,000 distinct CDR3 sequences, more than 8% detected once. This CDR3 is 15 amino acids long. V dropped 1 base and J dropped 8 bases, with 17 bases sitting between them. This clonotype has a count of ten or more. Its antigen is still unknown. These data also featured in a second study, about yellow fever vaccine responses in identical twins.

The specimen sequenced was CD8+ T cells sorted from blood. The chain employs TRBV12-3 or TRBV12-4 and TRBJ1-2, with a possible D match to TRBD1 (5 bases). This TCR was sampled from a woman between 18 and 29 years old in good health. The CDR3 is CASSLDLGRAAGYTF. CDR3 in DNA: TGTGCCAGCAGTTTAGACCTGGGACGGGCGGCGGGCTACACCTTC.